This TCR beta chain was recorded in a study of CD8 T cells in Susac syndrome. Sequencing targeted TCR beta in T cells from blood (CD8+ and CD4+). Germline loops: CDR1 SGHRS, CDR2 YFSETQ. The CDR3 totals 15 residues. V was shortened by 4 bases and J by 2 bases, with 13 bases between the two germline ends. With random hexamers, reverse transcription was performed on about 0.5 to 1 ug of RNA. One entry per CDR3 protein results from TCRdb running MiXCR on the immunoSEQ multiplex PCR reads. The sample carries under 200,000 distinct CDR3 sequences, approximately 95% recorded once. The receptor comes from a human donor with multiple sclerosis. The V gene is TRBV5-1, the J gene TRBJ2-1; D is tentatively TRBD1 or TRBD2 (5 bases each). Sequencing used CD8+ T cells from PBMCs. The CDR3 loop is CASSGTARTYNEQFF. In nucleotides, the CDR3 is TGCGCCAGCAGCGGGACGGCTAGGACCTACAATGAGCAGTTCTTC. Supplemented by reference TRBV5-1 and TRBJ2-1, the full variable domain reads KAGVTQTPRYLIKTRGQQVTLSCSPISGHRSVSWYQQTPGQGLQFLFEYFSETQRNKGNFPGRFSGRQFSNSRSEMNVSTLELGDSALYLCASSGTARTYNEQFFGPGTRLTVL.